The rows below give T cell receptor beta chains drawn from one sample of a study of T cells after yellow fever vaccination. TCRdb processed the 5' RACE reads anew with MiXCR; each CDR3 protein has one entry. The sample shows 450,000 to 550,000 distinct CDR3 sequences, 21% of them seen only once. Sequenced material: PBMCs, taken roughly 23 days after the first yellow fever vaccination. Receptor source: a young man who received the YFV17D yellow fever vaccine. CDR3s include the opening cysteine and the closing phenylalanine or tryptophan. The D gene is left open where the match is weak. Size is omitted from some rows. Given values are once, few, many or a class for expanded clones.

J	length	size	D	V	DNA	CDR3
TRBJ2-3	16	few	TRBD2	TRBV12-3/TRBV12-4	TGTGCCAGCAGTTCAACTAGCGGGGGCCGACTCTACCTCGTGTATTTT	CASSSTSGGRLYLVYF
TRBJ2-1	13	few	-	TRBV5-6	TGTGCCAGCACGTCAGACGGGGACAATGAGCAGTTCTTC	CASTSDGDNEQFF
TRBJ1-5	13	few	-	TRBV15	TGTGCCACCAGCAGCAGGGAGCATCAGCCCCAGCATTTT	CATSSREHQPQHF
TRBJ2-1	15	few	TRBD1	TRBV18	TGTGCCAGCTCACTACCGGGACAGGGGTACTATGAGCAGTTCTTC	CASSLPGQGYYEQFF
TRBJ2-1	17	-	-	TRBV7-2	TGTGCCAGCAGCTTAGCGGGGGGGCCGCTGGGCCTCAATGAGCAGTTCTTC	CASSLAGGPLGLNEQFF
TRBJ1-6	14	-	-	TRBV4-3	TGCGCCAGCAGTCTTAGGCCCAATAATTCACCCCTCCACTTT	CASSLRPNNSPLHF
TRBJ1-6	14	-	-	TRBV11-1	TGTGCCAGCAGCTACCGGGGTAATAATTCACCCCTCCACTTT	CASSYRGNNSPLHF
TRBJ2-1	15	-	-	TRBV7-2	TGTGCCAGCAGCTTAGCCGCTAACAGGGCCCCTGAGCAGTTCTTC	CASSLAANRAPEQFF
TRBJ2-3	18	-	TRBD2	TRBV11-2	TGTGCCAGCAGCTTTCCCTCCGGGACTAGCGGGTCCGCAGATACGCAGTATTTT	CASSFPSGTSGSADTQYF
TRBJ1-2	12	few	-	TRBV29-1	TGCAGCGTTGAACGGGGTGTCACCGGCTACACCTTC	CSVERGVTGYTF
TRBJ1-1	14	-	-	TRBV12-3/TRBV12-4	TGTGCCACCTTTGGACTGATTATGAACACTGAAGCTTTCTTT	CATFGLIMNTEAFF